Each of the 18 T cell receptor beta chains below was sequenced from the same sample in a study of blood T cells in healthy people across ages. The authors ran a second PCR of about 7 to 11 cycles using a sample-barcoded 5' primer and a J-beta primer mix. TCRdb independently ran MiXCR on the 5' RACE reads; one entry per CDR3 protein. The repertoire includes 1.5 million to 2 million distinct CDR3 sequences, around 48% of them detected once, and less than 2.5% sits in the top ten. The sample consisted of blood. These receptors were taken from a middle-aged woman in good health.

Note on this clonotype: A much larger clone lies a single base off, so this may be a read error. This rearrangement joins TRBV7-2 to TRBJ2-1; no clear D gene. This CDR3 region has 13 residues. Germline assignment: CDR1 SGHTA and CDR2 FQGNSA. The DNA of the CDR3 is TGTGCCAGCGGCTTACACGGGTACAATGAGCAGTTCTTC. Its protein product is CASGLHGYNEQFF.

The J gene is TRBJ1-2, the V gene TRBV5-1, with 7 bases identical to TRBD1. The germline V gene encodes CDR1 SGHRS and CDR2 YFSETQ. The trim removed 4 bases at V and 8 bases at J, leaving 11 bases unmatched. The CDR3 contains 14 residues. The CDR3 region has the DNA TGCGCCAGCAGCGTGGAGGGGGCTAGCTACGGCTACACCTTC. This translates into CASSVEGASYGYTF.

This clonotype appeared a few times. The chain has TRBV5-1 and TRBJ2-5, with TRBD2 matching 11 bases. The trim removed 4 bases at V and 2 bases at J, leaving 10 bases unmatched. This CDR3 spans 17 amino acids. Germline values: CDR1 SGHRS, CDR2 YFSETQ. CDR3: CASSASASGGLQETQYF. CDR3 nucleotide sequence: TGCGCCAGCAGCGCATCGGCTAGCGGGGGGCTACAAGAGACCCAGTACTTC.

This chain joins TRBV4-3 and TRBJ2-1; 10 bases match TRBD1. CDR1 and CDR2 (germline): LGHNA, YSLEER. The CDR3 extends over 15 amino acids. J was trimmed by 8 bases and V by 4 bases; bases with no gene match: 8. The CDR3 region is CASSRGTGVRDEQFF. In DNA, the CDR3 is TGCGCCAGCAGCCGCGGGACAGGGGTACGAGATGAGCAGTTCTTC.

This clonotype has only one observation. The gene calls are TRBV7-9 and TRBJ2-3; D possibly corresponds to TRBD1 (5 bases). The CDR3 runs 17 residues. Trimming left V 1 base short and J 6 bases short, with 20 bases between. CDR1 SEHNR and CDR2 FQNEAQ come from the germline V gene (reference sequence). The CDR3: CASSLGPSRAQGDTQYF. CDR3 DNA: TGTGCCAGCAGCTTAGGCCCAAGCAGGGCTCAGGGTGATACGCAGTATTTT.

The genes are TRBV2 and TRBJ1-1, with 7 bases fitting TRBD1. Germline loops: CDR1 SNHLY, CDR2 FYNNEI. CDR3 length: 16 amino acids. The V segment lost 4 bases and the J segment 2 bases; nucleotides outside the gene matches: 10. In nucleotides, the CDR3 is TGTGCCAGCAGTGTCCGGGACAGAGGTCGTAACACTGAAGCTTTCTTT. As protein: CASSVRDRGRNTEAFF.

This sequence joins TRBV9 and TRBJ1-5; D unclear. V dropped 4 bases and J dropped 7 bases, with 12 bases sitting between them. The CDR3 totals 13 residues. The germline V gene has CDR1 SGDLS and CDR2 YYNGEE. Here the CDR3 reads CASSPNAGQPQHF. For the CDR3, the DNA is TGTGCCAGCAGCCCGAACGCGGGGCAGCCCCAGCATTTT.

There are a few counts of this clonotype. The CDR3 loop reads CSVVVRGGKNIQYF. The CDR3 DNA follows: TGCAGCGTTGTGGTTCGGGGGGGCAAAAACATTCAGTACTTC. The rearrangement joins TRBV29-1 to TRBJ2-4, with 8 bases lining up with TRBD2. This CDR3 region has 14 residues. V gave up 4 bases and J gave up 3 bases; unmatched junction bases: 5. Germline-derived CDR1 and CDR2 are SQVTM and ANQGSEA.

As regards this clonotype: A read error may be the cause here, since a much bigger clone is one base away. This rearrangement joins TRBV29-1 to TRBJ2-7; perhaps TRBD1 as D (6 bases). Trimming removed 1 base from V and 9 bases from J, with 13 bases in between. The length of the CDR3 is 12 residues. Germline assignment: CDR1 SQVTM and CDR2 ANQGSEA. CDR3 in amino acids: CSVEGQGRGQYF. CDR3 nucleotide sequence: TGCAGCGTTGAAGGGCAGGGGCGCGGGCAGTACTTC.

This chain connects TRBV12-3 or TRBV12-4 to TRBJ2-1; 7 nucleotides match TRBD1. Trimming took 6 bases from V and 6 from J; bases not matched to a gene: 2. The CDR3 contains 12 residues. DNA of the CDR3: TGTGCCAGCAGAGGGGACAGCAATGAGCAGTTCTTC. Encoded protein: CASRGDSNEQFF.

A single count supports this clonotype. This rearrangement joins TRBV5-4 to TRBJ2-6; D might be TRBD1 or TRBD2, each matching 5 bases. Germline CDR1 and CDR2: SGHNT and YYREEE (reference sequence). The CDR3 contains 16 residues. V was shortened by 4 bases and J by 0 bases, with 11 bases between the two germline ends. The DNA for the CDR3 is TGTGCCAGCAGCGACGGGACCTTCTCTGGGGCCAACGTCCTGACTTTC. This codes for CASSDGTFSGANVLTF.

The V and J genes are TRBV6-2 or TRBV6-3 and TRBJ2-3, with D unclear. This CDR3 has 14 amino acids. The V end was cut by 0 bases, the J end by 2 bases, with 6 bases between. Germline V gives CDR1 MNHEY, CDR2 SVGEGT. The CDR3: CASSYSRLTDTQYF. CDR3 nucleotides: TGTGCCAGCAGTTACTCTCGGCTCACAGATACGCAGTATTTT.

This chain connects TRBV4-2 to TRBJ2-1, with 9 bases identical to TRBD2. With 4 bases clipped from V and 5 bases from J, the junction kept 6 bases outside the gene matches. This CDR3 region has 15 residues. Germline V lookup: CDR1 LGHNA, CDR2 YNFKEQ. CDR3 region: CASSPQRGANNEQFF. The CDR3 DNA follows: TGTGCCAGCAGCCCTCAGCGGGGGGCCAACAATGAGCAGTTCTTC.

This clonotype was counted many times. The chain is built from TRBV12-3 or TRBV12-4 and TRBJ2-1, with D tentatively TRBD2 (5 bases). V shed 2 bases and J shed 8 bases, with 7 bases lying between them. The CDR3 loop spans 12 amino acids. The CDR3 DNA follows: TGTGCCAGCAGTTTATCCGGGGATGAGCAGTTCTTC. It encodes CASSLSGDEQFF.

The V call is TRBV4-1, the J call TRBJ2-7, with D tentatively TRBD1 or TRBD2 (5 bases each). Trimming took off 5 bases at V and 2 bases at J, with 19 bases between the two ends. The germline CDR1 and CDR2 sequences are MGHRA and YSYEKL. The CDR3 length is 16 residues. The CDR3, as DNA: TGCGCCAGCAGCGTAAGATGGGGGTCCGACCCCTACGAGCAGTACTTC. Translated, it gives CASSVRWGSDPYEQYF.

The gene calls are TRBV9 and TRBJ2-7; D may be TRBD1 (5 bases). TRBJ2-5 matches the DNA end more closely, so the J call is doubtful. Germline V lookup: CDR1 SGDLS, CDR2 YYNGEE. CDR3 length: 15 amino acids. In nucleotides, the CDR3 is TGTGCCAGCAGCGTAGGCCCAGGGCATGGGGAGACCCAGTACTTC. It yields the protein CASSVGPGHGETQYF.

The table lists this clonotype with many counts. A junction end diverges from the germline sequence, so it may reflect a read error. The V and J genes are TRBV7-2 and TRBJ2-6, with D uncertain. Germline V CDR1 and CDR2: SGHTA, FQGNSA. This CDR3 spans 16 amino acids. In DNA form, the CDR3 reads TGTGCCAGCAGCTTAGGGGATGTTTCTGGTGCCAACGTCCTGACTTTC. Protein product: CASSLGDVSGANVLTF.

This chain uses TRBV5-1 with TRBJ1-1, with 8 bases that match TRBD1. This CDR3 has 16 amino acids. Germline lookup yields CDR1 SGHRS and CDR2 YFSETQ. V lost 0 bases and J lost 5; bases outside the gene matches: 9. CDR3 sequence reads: CASSLELTGAGTEAFF. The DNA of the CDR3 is TGCGCCAGCAGCTTGGAGCTGACAGGGGCTGGGACTGAAGCTTTCTTT.